Sequencing of this T cell receptor beta chain was carried out in a study of spatial heterogeneity in lung cancer. Turning to the study itself: Detected beta-chain sequences consistently exceeded alpha-chain sequences. For the average unique TCR and UMI combination, more than 9.5 occurrences appeared in raw reads.

This clonotype was seen repeatedly, ten times or more. A unique molecular identifier was attached to every TCR cDNA molecule. TCRdb used MiXCR to reprocess the 5' RACE reads, holding one entry per CDR3 protein. Among around 12,000 distinct CDR3 sequences listed, 14% were seen once. The time point is: sample taken at primary tumor resection. Researchers sequenced whole RNA taken from tumor, nontumor lung or frozen PBMC without sorting. Patients with untreated early-stage non-small cell lung cancer, numbering 72, were the donors. This TCR was recovered from a male donor with early-stage non-small cell lung cancer. The starting material was PBMCs, obtained at surgery.

Here the CDR3 reads CASSRPFPPYEQYF. CDR3 in DNA: TGCGCCAGCAGCCGCCCCTTTCCTCCCTACGAGCAGTACTTC. This sequence joins TRBV4-1 and TRBJ2-7, with no clear D. V dropped 4 bases and J dropped 2 bases, with 12 bases sitting between them. Looked up from germline, CDR1 is MGHRA and CDR2 is YSYEKL. CDR3 length equals 14 residues.